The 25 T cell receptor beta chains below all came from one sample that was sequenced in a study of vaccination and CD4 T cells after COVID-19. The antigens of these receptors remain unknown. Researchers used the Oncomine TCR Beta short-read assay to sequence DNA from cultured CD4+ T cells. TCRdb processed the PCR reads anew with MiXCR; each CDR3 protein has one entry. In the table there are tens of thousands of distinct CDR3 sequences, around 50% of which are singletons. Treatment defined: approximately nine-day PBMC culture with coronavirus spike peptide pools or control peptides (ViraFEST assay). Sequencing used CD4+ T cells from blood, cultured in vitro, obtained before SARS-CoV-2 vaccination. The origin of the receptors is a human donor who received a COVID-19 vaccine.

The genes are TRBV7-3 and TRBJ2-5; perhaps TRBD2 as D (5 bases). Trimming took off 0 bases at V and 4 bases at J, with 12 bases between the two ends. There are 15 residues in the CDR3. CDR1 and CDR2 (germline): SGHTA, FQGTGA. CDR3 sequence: CASSLTSGSGETQYF. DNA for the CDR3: TGTGCCAGCAGCTTAACTTCGGGGTCGGGAGAGACCCAGTACTTC. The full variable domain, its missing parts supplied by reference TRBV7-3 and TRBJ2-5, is GAGVSQTPSNKVTEKGKYVELRCDPISGHTALYWYRQSLGQGPEFLIYFQGTGAADDSGLPNDRFFAVRPEGSVSTLKIQRTERGDSAVYLCASSLTSGSGETQYFGPGTRLLVL.

CDR3 sequence reads: CASSRVAGGLGGANVLTF. Here the CDR3 DNA reads TGTGCCAGCAGCCGCGTAGCGGGGGGTTTAGGTGGGGCCAACGTCCTGACTTTC. V usage is TRBV7-2 and J usage is TRBJ2-6, with 10 bases matching TRBD2. CDR1 SGHTA and CDR2 FQGNSA come from the germline V gene. J lost 3 bases, V lost 5 bases, and 10 bases had no gene match. This CDR3 region has 18 residues.

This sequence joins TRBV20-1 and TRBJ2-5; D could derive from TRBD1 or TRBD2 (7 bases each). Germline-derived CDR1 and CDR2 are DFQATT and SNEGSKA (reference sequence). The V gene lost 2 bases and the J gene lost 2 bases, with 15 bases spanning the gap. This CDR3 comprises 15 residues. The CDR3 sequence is CSARTRGGPQETQYF. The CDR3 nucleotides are TGCAGTGCTAGAACCAGGGGGGGCCCGCAAGAGACCCAGTACTTC.

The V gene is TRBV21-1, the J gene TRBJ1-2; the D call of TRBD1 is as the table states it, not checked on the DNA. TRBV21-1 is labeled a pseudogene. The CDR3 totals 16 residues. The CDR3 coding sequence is TGTGCCAGCAGCAAAAAGGGGCGGGGGGGGCGGAAGGGCTACACCTTC. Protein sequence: CASSKKGRGGRKGYTF.

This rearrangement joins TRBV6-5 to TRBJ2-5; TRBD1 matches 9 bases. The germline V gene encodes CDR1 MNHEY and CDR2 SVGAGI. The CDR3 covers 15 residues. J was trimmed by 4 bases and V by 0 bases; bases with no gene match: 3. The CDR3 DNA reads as TGTGCCAGCAGTTACTCCGAGACAGGGGGAGAGACCCAGTACTTC. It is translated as CASSYSETGGETQYF.

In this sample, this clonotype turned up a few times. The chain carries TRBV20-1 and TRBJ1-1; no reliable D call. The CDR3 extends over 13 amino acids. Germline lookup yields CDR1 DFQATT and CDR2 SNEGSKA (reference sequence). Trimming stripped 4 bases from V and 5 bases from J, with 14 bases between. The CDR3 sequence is CSAIQVRETEAFF. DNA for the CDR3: TGCAGTGCTATACAAGTGAGGGAAACTGAAGCTTTCTTT.

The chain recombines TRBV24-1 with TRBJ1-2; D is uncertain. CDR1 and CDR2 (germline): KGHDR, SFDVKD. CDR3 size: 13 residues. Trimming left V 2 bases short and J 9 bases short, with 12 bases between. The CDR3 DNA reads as TGTGCCACCAGTGATTGGCGGCAGACCAGCTACACCTTC. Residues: CATSDWRQTSYTF.

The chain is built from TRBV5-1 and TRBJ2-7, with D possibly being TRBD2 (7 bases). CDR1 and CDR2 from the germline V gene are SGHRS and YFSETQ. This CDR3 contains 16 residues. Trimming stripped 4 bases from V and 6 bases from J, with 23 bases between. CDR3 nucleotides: TGCGCCAGCAGCGCCGACATAGCGTCGGGGGGCCGCGAGCAGTACTTC. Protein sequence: CASSADIASGGREQYF.

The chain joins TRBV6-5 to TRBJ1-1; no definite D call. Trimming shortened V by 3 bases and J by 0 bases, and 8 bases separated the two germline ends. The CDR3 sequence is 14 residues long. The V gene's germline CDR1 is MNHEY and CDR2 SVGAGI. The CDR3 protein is CASSYTAMNTEAFF. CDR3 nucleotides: TGTGCCAGCAGTTATACAGCTATGAACACTGAAGCTTTCTTT.

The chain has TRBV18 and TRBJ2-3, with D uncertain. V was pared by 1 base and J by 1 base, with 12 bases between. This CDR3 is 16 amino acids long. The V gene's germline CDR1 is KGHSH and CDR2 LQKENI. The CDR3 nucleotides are TGTGCCAGCTCACCACGATCGGGCAGAGGCACAGATACGCAGTATTTT. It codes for CASSPRSGRGTDTQYF.

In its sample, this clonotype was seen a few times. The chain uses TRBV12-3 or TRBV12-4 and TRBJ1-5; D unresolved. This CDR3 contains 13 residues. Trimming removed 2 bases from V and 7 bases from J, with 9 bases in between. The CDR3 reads CASSLTHGQPQHF. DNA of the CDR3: TGTGCCAGCAGTTTAACCCACGGACAGCCCCAGCATTTT.

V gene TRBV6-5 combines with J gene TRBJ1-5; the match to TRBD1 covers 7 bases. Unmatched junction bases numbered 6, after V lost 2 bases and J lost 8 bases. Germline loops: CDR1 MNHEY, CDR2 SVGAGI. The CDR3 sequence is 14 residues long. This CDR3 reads CASSYRGLWEPQHF. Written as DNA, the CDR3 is TGTGCCAGCAGTTACAGGGGGCTTTGGGAGCCCCAGCATTTT.

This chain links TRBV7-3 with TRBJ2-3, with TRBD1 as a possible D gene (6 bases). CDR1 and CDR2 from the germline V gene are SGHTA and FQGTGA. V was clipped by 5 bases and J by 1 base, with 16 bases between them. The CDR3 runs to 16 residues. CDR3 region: CASSPVGAGGTDTQYF. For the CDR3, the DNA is TGTGCCAGCAGCCCAGTGGGGGCAGGGGGCACAGATACGCAGTATTTT.

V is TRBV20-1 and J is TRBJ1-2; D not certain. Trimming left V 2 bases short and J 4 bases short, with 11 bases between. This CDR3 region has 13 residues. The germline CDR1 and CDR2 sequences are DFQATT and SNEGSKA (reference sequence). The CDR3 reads CSARRPTTYGYTF. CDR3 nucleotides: TGCAGTGCTAGACGGCCTACGACCTATGGCTACACCTTC.

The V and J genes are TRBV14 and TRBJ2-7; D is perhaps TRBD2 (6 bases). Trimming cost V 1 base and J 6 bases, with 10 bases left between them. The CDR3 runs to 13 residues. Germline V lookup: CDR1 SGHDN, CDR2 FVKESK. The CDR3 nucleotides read TGTGCCAGCAGCCAAGTACAAGCGGGCGAGCAGTACTTC. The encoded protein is CASSQVQAGEQYF.

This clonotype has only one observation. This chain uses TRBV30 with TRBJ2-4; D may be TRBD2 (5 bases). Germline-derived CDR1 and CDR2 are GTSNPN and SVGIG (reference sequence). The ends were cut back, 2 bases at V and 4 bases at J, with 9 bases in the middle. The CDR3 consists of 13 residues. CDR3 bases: TGTGCCTGGAGTCGGGGTAGTAAAAACATTCAGTACTTC. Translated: CAWSRGSKNIQYF.

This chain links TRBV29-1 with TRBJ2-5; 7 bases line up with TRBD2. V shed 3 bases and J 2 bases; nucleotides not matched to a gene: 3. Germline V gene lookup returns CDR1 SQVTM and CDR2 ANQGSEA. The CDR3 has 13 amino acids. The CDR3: CSVEWTRQETQYF. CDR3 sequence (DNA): TGCAGCGTTGAGTGGACTAGGCAAGAGACCCAGTACTTC.

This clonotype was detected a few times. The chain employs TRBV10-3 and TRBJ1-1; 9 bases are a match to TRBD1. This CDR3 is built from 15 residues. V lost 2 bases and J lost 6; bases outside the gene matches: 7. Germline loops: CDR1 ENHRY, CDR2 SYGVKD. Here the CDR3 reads CAISETGGGRAEAFF. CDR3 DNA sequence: TGTGCCATCAGTGAGACAGGGGGCGGGAGAGCTGAAGCTTTCTTT.

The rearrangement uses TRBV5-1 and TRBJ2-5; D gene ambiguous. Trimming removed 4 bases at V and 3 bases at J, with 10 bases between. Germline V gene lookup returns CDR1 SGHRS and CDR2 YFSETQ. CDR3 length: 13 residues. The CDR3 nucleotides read TGCGCCAGCAGCGATCCTCCCAAAGAGACCCAGTACTTC. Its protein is CASSDPPKETQYF.

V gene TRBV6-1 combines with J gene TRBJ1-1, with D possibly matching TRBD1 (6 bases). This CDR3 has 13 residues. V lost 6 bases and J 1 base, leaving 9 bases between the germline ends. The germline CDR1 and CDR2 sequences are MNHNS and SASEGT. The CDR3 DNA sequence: TGTGCCAGCAGCAGGGGATGGAACACTGAAGCTTTCTTT. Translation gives CASSRGWNTEAFF.

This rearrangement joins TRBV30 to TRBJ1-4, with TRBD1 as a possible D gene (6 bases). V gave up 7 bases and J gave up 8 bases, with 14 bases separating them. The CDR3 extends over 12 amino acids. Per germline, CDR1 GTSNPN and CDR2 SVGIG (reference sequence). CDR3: CASRQVWEKLFF. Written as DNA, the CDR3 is TGTGCCTCTCGACAGGTGTGGGAAAAACTGTTTTTT. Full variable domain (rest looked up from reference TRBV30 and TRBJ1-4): SQTIHQWPATLVQPVGSPLSLECTVEGTSNPNLYWYRQAAGRGLQLLFYSVGIGQISSEVPQNLSASRPQDRQFILSSKKLLLSDSGFYLCASRQVWEKLFFGSGTQLSVL.

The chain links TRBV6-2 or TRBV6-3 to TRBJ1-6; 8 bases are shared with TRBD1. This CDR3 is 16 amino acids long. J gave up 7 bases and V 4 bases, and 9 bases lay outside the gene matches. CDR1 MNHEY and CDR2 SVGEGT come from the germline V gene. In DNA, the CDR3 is TGTGCCAGCAGTTCGATTCAGGGGGCTTCCAATTCACCCCTCCACTTT. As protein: CASSSIQGASNSPLHF.

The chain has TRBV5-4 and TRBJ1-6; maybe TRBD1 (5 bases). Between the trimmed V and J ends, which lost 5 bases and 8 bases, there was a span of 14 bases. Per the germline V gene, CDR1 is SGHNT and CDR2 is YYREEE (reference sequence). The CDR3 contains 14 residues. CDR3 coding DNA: TGTGCCAGCAGGGCCGAGGGGTCTTATTCACCCCTCCACTTT. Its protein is CASRAEGSYSPLHF. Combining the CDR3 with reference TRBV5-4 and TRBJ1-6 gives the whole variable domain ETGVTQSPTHLIKTRGQQVTLRCSSQSGHNTVSWYQQALGQGPQFIFQYYREEENGRGNFPPRFSGLQFPNYSSELNVNALELDDSALYLCASRAEGSYSPLHFGNGTRLTVT.

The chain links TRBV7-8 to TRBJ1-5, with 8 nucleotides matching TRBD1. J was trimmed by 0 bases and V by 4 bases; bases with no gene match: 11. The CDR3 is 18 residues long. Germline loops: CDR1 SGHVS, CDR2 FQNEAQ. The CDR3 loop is CASSSDRTGPYSNQPQHF. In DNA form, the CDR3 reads TGTGCCAGCAGCTCAGATAGGACAGGGCCTTATAGCAATCAGCCCCAGCATTTT. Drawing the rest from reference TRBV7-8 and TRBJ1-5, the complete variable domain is GAGVSQSPRYKVAKRGQDVALRCDPISGHVSLFWYQQALGQGPEFLTYFQNEAQLDKSGLPSDRFFAERPEGSVSTLKIQRTQQEDSAVYLCASSSDRTGPYSNQPQHFGDGTRLSIL.

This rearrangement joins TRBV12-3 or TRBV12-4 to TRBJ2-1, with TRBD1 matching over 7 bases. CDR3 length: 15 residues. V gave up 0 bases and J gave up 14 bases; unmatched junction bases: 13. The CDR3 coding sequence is TGTGCCAGCAGTTTAGCGATCTCCGGACAGGCCAGGGAGTTCTTC. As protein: CASSLAISGQAREFF.